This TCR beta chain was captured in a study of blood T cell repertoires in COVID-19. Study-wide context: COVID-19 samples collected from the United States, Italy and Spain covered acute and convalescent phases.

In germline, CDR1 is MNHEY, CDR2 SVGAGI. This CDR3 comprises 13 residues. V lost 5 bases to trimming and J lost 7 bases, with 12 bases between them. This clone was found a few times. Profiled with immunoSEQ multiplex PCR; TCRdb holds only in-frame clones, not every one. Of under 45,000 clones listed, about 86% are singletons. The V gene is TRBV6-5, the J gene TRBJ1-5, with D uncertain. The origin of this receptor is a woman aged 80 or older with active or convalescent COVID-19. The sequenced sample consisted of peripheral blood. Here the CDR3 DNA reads TGTGCCAGCAGTCCTCGAGGGCAACAGCCCCAGCATTTT. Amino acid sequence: CASSPRGQQPQHF.